The entry that follows covers one TCR beta chain sequence. The data originate from a study of control samples from healthy donors and cancer patients. Profiled with immunoSEQ multiplex PCR; TCRdb holds only in-frame clones, not every one. This table holds some 200,000 clones, 85% to 95% found once. V gave up 4 bases and J gave up 0 bases; unmatched junction bases: 3. The CDR3 has 15 amino acids. Germline CDR1 GTSNPN, CDR2 SVGIG (reference sequence). This receptor was identified in a man between 50 and 59 years old in good health. The V and J genes are TRBV30 and TRBJ2-6, with 7 positions matching TRBD1. Sequenced material: blood. The CDR3 bases are TGTGCCTGGATAGCAGGGGGCTCTGGGGCCAACGTCCTGACTTTC. Its protein product is CAWIAGGSGANVLTF.